This TCR beta chain was identified in a study of cytomegalovirus exposure and HLA in healthy donors. Findings of the study overall: Productive rates of about 87% or about 30% were seen for most TCR beta V segments in an earlier analysis. Later work associated fewer than 20,000 TCR beta sequences with HLA alleles at 0.05 false discovery rate. The classifier was said to identify cytomegalovirus status with high specificity and sensitivity.

The primer mix had 60 Vbeta and 13 Jbeta primers. In the authors' methods: Approximately 9.9 million shared chains were among the 65 million to 85 million unique TCR beta chains that a later analysis counted. Measured with immunoSEQ multiplex PCR; TCRdb has only the in-frame clones, and not every one. The V and J calls and clone size are taken from that table; D and trimming were inferred from the DNA. The sample has 200,000 to 250,000 clones, 70% to 80% seen once. With respect to this clone: Antigen specificity is unknown.

This receptor was identified in a girl aged 2-10 years in good health and CMV-seronegative. Material: PBMCs.

CDR3 sequence: CASSRGLAGWETQYF. The DNA of the CDR3 is TGTGCCAGCAGCCGAGGACTAGCGGGGTGGGAGACCCAGTACTTC. The chain couples TRBV7-6 to TRBJ2-5, with 12 bases identical to TRBD2. The length of the CDR3 is 15 residues. Germline lookup yields CDR1 SGHVS and CDR2 FNYEAQ. After removal of 5 bases from V and 5 bases from J, the junction contained 6 bases not matched to a gene.